These T cell receptor beta chains were read from a single sample in a study of T cells in tuberculosis. The data were produced by immunoSEQ multiplex PCR, yet TCRdb's version contains in-frame clones alone and is incomplete. The data contain 33,000 or so clones, over 85% of them singletons. The sequencing sample was made of PBMCs. These TCRs come from a donor between 10 and 29 years old with latent tuberculosis or without tuberculosis infection. Both conserved end residues are part of each CDR3. The D gene is left open where the match is weak. Size tells how often a clone was seen (once, few, many) or the class of an expanded clone, and some rows leave it out.

TGTGCCAGCAGCTCGACTAGACAGGGCGGGTTCTTC,CASSSTRQGGFF,12,TRBV5-6,TRBJ2-1,NA,NA
TGCGCCAGCCGAAACGTAAGGACAATTTATGGCTACACCTTC,CASRNVRTIYGYTF,14,TRBV10-1,TRBJ1-2,NA,NA
TGTGCCAGCAGTGAAGGGATAGGGGGCAGTGAAAAACTGTTTTTT,CASSEGIGGSEKLFF,15,TRBV2,TRBJ1-4,TRBD1,NA
TGCGCCAGCAGCCCCCAAGCGGAAAACTACAATGAGCAGTTCTTC,CASSPQAENYNEQFF,15,TRBV4-1,TRBJ2-1,NA,NA
TGTGCCAGCAGTGAATTAGCGGGGGGGAGGGATACGCAGTATTTT,CASSELAGGRDTQYF,15,TRBV6-1,TRBJ2-3,TRBD2,NA
TGTGCCTTGCGGGGGGAGAACACCGGGGAGCTGTTTTTT,CALRGENTGELFF,13,TRBV30,TRBJ2-2,TRBD2,NA
TGTGCCAGCAGCTTAGCTGACACTGCCCACTATGGCTACACCTTC,CASSLADTAHYGYTF,15,TRBV7-9,TRBJ1-2,NA,NA
TGTGCCAGCAGGCGGTCCTTGGGACAGTCAACCTACGAGCAGTACTTC,CASRRSLGQSTYEQYF,16,TRBV27,TRBJ2-7,TRBD1,NA
TGTGCCAGCAGCTTGGGGACAGGGGGGAACACTGAAGCTTTCTTT,CASSLGTGGNTEAFF,15,TRBV5-4,TRBJ1-1,TRBD1,NA
TGCAGCGTTACAGGGGAAAATTACGAGCAGTACTTC,CSVTGENYEQYF,12,TRBV29-1,TRBJ2-7,TRBD1,NA
TGCGCCAGCAGCCAGGGACAGGGGGTTTATGAAAAACTGTTTTTT,CASSQGQGVYEKLFF,15,TRBV4-3,TRBJ1-4,TRBD1,NA
TGTGCCAGCAGCTTGGTCGGTCTAAAGGGGTCGAATGAGCAGTTCTTC,CASSLVGLKGSNEQFF,16,TRBV5-6,TRBJ2-1,NA,once
TGTGCCAGCAGTGGCGACAGGGTGAACACTGAAGCTTTCTTT,CASSGDRVNTEAFF,14,TRBV2,TRBJ1-1,TRBD1,once
TGCAGCGCCGGTGCCAGCCCCGAGGGGAGGACTGAAGCTTTCTTT,CSAGASPEGRTEAFF,15,TRBV29-1,TRBJ1-1,NA,NA
TGTGCCAGCAGCTTAGAGAGGACAGGGTTAACCGGGGAGCTGTTTTTT,CASSLERTGLTGELFF,16,TRBV11-3,TRBJ2-2,TRBD1,NA
TGTGCCATCAGTCCACAAGGACAGGGGGCCTATGGCTACACCTTC,CAISPQGQGAYGYTF,15,TRBV10-3,TRBJ1-2,TRBD1,NA
TGTGCCAGCAGCTTAGGTCCAGAAATCTATGGCTACACCTTC,CASSLGPEIYGYTF,14,TRBV7-2,TRBJ1-2,NA,NA
TGTGCCAGCAGCTTGGACAATGGACAGGACTATGGCTACACCTTC,CASSLDNGQDYGYTF,15,TRBV5-4,TRBJ1-2,TRBD1,once
TGTGCCAGCAGTCAAGTGGGTGGGCAACGCTACACCTTC,CASSQVGGQRYTF,13,TRBV6-5,TRBJ1-2,NA,NA
TGTGCCAGCAGCTTTCAGGGGCAATCACCCCTCCACTTT,CASSFQGQSPLHF,13,TRBV11-2,TRBJ1-6,NA,NA
TGTGCCAGCAGCCCACAGGGTCCTAACTATGGCTACACCTTC,CASSPQGPNYGYTF,14,TRBV5-5,TRBJ1-2,NA,NA
TGCGCCAGCAGCCGCCTACAGGGTAGAAATGAAAAACTGTTTTTT,CASSRLQGRNEKLFF,15,TRBV4-1,TRBJ1-4,NA,NA
TGTGCCAGCAGTCTCGGAGTAGCGGGGGCCCAACCCTACGAGCAGTACTTC,CASSLGVAGAQPYEQYF,17,TRBV7-6,TRBJ2-7,TRBD2,NA
TGCGCCAGCACCCTTGGGGGGATTAGCTCCTACGAGCAGTACTTC,CASTLGGISSYEQYF,15,TRBV5-1,TRBJ2-7,NA,NA